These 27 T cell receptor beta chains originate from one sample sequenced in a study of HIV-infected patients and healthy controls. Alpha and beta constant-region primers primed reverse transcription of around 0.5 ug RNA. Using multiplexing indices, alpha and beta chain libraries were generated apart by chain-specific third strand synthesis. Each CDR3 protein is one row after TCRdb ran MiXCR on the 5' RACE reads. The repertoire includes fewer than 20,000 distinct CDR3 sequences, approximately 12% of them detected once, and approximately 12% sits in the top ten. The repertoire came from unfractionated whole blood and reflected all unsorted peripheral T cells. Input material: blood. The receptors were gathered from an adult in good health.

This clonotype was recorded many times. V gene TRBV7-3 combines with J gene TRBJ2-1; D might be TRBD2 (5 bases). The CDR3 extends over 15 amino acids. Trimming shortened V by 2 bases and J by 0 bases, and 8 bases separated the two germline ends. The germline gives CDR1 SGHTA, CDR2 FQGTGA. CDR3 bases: TGTGCCAGCAGCTTACGAGGAGGCTCCTACAATGAGCAGTTCTTC. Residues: CASSLRGGSYNEQFF.

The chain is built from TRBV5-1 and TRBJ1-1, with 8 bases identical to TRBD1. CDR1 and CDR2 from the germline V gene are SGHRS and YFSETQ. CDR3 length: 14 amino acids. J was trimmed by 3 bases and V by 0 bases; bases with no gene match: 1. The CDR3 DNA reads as TGCGCCAGCAGCTTGGACAGGGGGGACACTGAAGCTTTCTTT. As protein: CASSLDRGDTEAFF.

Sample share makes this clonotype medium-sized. DNA for the CDR3: TGTGCCACCAGCCCGTTGAAAAACATTCAGTACTTC. Translating gives CATSPLKNIQYF. J is TRBJ2-4 and V is TRBV24-1; no firm D call. Trimming took 7 bases from V and 4 from J, leaving 7 bases between them. The germline V gene encodes CDR1 KGHDR and CDR2 SFDVKD. This CDR3 comprises 12 residues.

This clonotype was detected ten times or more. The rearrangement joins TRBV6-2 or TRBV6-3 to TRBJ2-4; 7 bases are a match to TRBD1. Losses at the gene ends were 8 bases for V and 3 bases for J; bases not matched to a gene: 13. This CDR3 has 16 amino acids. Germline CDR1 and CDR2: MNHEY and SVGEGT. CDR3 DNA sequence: TGTGCCAGCTCGCCGATTATCGGGGACAGCAAAAACATTCAGTACTTC. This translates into CASSPIIGDSKNIQYF.

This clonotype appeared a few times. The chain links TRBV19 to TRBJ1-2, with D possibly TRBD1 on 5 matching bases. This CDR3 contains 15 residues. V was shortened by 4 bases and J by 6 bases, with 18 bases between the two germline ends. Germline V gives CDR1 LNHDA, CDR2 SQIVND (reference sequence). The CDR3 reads CASSTARGVRDGYTF. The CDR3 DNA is TGTGCCAGTAGTACCGCCCGAGGGGTACGGGATGGCTACACCTTC.

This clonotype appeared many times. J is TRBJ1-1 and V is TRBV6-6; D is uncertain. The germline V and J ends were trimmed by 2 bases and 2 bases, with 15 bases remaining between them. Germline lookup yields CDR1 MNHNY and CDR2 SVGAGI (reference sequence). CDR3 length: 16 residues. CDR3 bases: TGTGCCAGCAGTTACGGCCGCAGATTCTCAAACACTGAAGCTTTCTTT. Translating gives CASSYGRRFSNTEAFF.

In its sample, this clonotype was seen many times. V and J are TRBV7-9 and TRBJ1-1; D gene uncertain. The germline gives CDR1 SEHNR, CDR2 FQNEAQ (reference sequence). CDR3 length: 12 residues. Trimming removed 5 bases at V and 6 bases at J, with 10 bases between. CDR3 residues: CASSATMAEAFF. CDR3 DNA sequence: TGTGCCAGCAGCGCAACGATGGCTGAAGCTTTCTTT.

The CDR3 DNA follows: TGTGCCAGCAGCCCAAGGACAGGGGGCAAAGGCTACACCTTC. Translation gives CASSPRTGGKGYTF. The chain links TRBV7-2 to TRBJ1-2, with 11 bases fitting TRBD1. In germline, CDR1 is SGHTA, CDR2 FQGNSA. This CDR3 is built from 14 residues. J gave up 8 bases and V 5 bases, and 7 bases lay outside the gene matches.

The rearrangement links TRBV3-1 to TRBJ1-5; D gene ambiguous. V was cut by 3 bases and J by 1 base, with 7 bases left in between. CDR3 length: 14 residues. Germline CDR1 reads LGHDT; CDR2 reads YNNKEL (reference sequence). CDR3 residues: CASSQTDSNQPQHF. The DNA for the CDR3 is TGTGCCAGCAGCCAGACCGACAGCAATCAGCCCCAGCATTTT.

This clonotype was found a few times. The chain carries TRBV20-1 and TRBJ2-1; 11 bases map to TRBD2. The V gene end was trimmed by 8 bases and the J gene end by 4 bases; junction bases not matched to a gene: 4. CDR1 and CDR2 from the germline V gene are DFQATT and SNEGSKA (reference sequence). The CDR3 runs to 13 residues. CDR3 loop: CSSSGGVYNEQFF. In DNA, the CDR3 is TGCAGTAGTAGCGGGGGGGTTTACAATGAGCAGTTCTTC.

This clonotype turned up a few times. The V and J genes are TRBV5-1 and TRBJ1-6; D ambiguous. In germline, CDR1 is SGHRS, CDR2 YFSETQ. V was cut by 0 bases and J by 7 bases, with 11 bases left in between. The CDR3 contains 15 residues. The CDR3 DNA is TGCGCCAGCAGCTTGGGCGGACGGGCGAATTCACCCCTCCACTTT. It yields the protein CASSLGGRANSPLHF.

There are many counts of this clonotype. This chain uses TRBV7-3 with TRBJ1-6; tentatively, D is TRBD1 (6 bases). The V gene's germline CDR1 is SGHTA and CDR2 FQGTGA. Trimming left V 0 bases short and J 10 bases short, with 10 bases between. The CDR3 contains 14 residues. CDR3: CASSLTGGDSPLHF. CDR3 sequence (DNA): TGTGCCAGCAGCTTAACAGGGGGAGACTCACCCCTCCACTTT. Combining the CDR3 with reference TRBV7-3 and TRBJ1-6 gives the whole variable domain GAGVSQTPSNKVTEKGKYVELRCDPISGHTALYWYRQSLGQGPEFLIYFQGTGAADDSGLPNDRFFAVRPEGSVSTLKIQRTERGDSAVYLCASSLTGGDSPLHFGNGTRLTVT.

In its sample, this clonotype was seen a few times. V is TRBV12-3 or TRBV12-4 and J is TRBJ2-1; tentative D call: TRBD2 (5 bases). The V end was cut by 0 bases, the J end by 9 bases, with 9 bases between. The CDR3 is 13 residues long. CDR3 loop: CASSLAEASEQFF. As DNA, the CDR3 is TGTGCCAGCAGTTTAGCGGAGGCGAGTGAGCAGTTCTTC.

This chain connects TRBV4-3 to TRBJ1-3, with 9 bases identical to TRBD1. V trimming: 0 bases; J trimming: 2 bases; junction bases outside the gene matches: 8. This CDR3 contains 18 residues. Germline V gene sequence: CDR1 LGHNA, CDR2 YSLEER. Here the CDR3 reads CASSQDRGTGWAGNTIYF. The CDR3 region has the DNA TGCGCCAGCAGCCAAGATCGAGGGACAGGGTGGGCTGGAAACACCATATATTTT.

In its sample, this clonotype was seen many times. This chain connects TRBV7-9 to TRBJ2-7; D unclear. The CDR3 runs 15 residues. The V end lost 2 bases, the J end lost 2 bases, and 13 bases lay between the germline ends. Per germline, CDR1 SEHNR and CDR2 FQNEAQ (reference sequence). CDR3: CASSLHPDYAYEQYF. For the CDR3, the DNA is TGTGCCAGCAGCTTACACCCCGATTATGCCTACGAGCAGTACTTC.

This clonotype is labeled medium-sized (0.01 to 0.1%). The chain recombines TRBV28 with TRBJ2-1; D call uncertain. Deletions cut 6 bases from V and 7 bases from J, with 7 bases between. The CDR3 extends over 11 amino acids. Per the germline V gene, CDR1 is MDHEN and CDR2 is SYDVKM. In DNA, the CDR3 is TGTGCCAGCAGCGATAGAAATGAGCAGTTCTTC. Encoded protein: CASSDRNEQFF.

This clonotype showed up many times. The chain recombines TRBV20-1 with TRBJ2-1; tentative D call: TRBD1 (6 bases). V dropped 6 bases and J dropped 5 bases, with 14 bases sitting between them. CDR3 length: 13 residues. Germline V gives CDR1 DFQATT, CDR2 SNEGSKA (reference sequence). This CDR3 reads CSALRGADNEQFF. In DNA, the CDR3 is TGCAGTGCCCTCAGGGGCGCGGACAATGAGCAGTTCTTC.

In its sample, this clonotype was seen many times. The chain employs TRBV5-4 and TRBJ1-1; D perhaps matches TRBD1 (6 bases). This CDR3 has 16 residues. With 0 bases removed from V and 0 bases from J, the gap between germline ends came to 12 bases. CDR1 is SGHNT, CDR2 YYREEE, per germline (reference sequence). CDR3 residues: CASSLGGGSMNTEAFF. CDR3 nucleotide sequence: TGTGCCAGCAGCTTGGGAGGGGGAAGTATGAACACTGAAGCTTTCTTT.

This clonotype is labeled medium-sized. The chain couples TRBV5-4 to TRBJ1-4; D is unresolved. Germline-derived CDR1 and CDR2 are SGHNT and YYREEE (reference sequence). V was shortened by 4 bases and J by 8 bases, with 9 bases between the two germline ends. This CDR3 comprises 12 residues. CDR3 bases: TGTGCCAGCAGCCCAGGTGACGAAAAACTGTTTTTT. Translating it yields CASSPGDEKLFF.

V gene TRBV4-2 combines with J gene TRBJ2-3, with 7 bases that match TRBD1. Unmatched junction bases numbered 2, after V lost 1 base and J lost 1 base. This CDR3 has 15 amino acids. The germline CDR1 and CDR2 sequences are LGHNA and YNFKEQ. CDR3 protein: CASSQAGGGTDTQYF. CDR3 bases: TGTGCCAGCAGCCAAGCAGGGGGAGGCACAGATACGCAGTATTTT.

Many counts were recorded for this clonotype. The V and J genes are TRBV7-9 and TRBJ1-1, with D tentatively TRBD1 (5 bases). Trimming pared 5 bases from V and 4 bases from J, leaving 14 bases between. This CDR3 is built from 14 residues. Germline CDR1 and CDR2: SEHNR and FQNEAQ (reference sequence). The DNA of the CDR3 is TGTGCCAGCAGCCCCGACTTTGGGACCACTGAAGCTTTCTTT. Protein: CASSPDFGTTEAFF. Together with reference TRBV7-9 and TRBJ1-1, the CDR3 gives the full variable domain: DTGVSQNPRHKITKRGQNVTFRCDPISEHNRLYWYRQTLGQGPEFLTYFQNEAQLEKSRLLSDRFSAERPKGSFSTLEIQRTEQGDSAMYLCASSPDFGTTEAFFGQGTRLTVV.

CDR3 in DNA: TGCGCCAGCAGCTTGGACGTGAACACTGAAGCTTTCTTT. Its translation is CASSLDVNTEAFF. V usage is TRBV5-1 and J usage is TRBJ1-1; D unclear. From germline, CDR1 is SGHRS and CDR2 YFSETQ. The CDR3 sequence is 13 residues long. V lost 0 bases and J 0 bases, leaving 3 bases between the germline ends.

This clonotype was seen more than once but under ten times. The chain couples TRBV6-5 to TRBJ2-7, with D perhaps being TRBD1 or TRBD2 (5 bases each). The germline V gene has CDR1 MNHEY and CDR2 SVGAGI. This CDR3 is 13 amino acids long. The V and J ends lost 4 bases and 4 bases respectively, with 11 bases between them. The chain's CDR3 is CASSFGAQYEQYF. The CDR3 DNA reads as TGTGCCAGCAGTTTCGGGGCCCAATACGAGCAGTACTTC.

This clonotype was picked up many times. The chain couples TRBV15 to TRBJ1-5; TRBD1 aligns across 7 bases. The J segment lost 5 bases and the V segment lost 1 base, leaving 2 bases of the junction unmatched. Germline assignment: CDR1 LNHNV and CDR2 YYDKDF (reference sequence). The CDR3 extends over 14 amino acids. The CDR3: CATSRGQGHQPQHF. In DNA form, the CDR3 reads TGTGCCACCAGCAGAGGACAGGGCCATCAGCCCCAGCATTTT. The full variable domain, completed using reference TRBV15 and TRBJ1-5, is DAMVIQNPRYQVTQFGKPVTLSCSQTLNHNVMYWYQQKSSQAPKLLFHYYDKDFNNEADTPDNFQSRRPNTSFCFLDIRSPGLGDTAMYLCATSRGQGHQPQHFGDGTRLSIL.

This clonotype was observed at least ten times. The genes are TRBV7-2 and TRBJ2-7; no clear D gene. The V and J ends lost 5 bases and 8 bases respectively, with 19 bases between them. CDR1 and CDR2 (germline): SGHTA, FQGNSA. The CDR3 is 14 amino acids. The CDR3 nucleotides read TGTGCCAGCAGCCCAGACATATCCCACCCCCAGCAGTACTTC. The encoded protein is CASSPDISHPQQYF.

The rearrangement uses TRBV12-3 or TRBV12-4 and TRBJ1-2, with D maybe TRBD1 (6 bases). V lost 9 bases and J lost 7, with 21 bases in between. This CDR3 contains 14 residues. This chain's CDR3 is CASAKNGGAGGYTF. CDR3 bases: TGTGCCAGTGCAAAGAATGGGGGCGCGGGTGGCTACACCTTC.

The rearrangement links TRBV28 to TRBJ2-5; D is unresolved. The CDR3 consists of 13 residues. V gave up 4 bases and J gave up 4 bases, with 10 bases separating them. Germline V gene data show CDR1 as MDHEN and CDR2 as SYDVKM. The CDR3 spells CASSSEPGETQYF. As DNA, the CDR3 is TGTGCCAGCAGTTCCGAACCTGGAGAGACCCAGTACTTC.